This entry lists 28 T cell receptor beta chains sequenced from one sample in a study of identical twins. TCRdb re-analysed the 5' RACE reads in MiXCR, keeping a single row per CDR3 protein. The repertoire holds about 150,000 distinct CDR3 sequences, with 3% to 4% as singletons. Sequenced sample: memory T cells sorted from blood. The receptors shown here come from a young man in good health.

This clonotype has at least ten counts. V gene TRBV11-2 combines with J gene TRBJ2-7; the D is unclear. V was shortened by 5 bases and J by 6 bases, with 14 bases between the two germline ends. Germline loops: CDR1 SGHAT, CDR2 FQNNGV. The CDR3 has 13 residues. The CDR3 DNA sequence: TGTGCCAGCAGCCAAGACCCTAGTAGCGAGCAGTACTTC. Translated, it gives CASSQDPSSEQYF.

V gene TRBV18 combines with J gene TRBJ2-5, with D perhaps TRBD2 (5 bases). Germline CDR1 and CDR2: KGHSH and LQKENI. Trimming left V 3 bases short and J 6 bases short, with 14 bases between. The CDR3 totals 14 residues. CDR3 DNA sequence: TGTGCCAGCTCACCCCGAGAGGGAGCGAAGACCCAGTACTTC. Translating it yields CASSPREGAKTQYF.

There are many counts of this clonotype. The chain carries TRBV10-3 and TRBJ2-7, with TRBD2 matching 10 bases. The CDR3 covers 14 residues. Per germline, CDR1 ENHRY and CDR2 SYGVKD. V dropped 10 bases and J dropped 0; count of bases not matched to a gene: 6. CDR3 in amino acids: CATNLAGDSYEQYF. In DNA, the CDR3 is TGTGCCACAAATCTAGCGGGAGACTCCTACGAGCAGTACTTC.

The rearrangement joins TRBV24-1 to TRBJ2-1; 10 bases line up with TRBD2. V shed 2 bases and J 9 bases; nucleotides not matched to a gene: 6. The CDR3 sequence is 15 residues long. The germline V gene has CDR1 KGHDR and CDR2 SFDVKD. CDR3 nucleotides: TGTGCCACCAGTGATTCTAGCGGGAGTCGGCGTGAGCAGTTCTTC. The encoded protein is CATSDSSGSRREQFF.

The table lists this clonotype with many counts. This rearrangement joins TRBV7-9 to TRBJ1-2; D not certain. The CDR3 is 15 amino acids. Germline V CDR1 and CDR2: SEHNR, FQNEAQ (reference sequence). V was shortened by 2 bases and J by 4 bases, with 14 bases between the two germline ends. The DNA of the CDR3 is TGTGCCAGCAGCTTAAGTGATTGGCTTTCCTATGGCTACACCTTC. Protein: CASSLSDWLSYGYTF.

The chain recombines TRBV27 with TRBJ2-1, with D tentatively TRBD1 (6 bases). V was shortened by 7 bases and J by 2 bases, with 15 bases between the two germline ends. The V gene's germline CDR1 is MNHEY and CDR2 SMNVEV (reference sequence). This CDR3 has 15 residues. CDR3 amino acids: CASNYGQPTYNEQFF. The CDR3 bases are TGTGCCAGCAACTATGGACAGCCCACCTACAATGAGCAGTTCTTC.

This clonotype was observed a few times. The rearrangement links TRBV3-1 to TRBJ2-1, with TRBD2 matching 12 bases. J was trimmed by 5 bases and V by 2 bases; bases with no gene match: 10. The germline V gene has CDR1 LGHDT and CDR2 YNNKEL (reference sequence). The CDR3 has 18 residues. The CDR3 nucleotides are TGTGCCAGCAGCCAATGGGCCCTGAGGACTAGCGGGAACAATGAGCAGTTCTTC. It specifies CASSQWALRTSGNNEQFF.

The V gene is TRBV20-1, the J gene TRBJ2-7; 9 positions match TRBD1. Germline assignment: CDR1 DFQATT and CDR2 SNEGSKA (reference sequence). V was clipped by 7 bases and J by 4 bases; unmatched bases: 5. The CDR3 is 12 amino acids. CDR3 sequence: CSVHRGLYEQYF. The CDR3 region has the DNA TGCAGTGTTCACAGGGGGCTTTACGAGCAGTACTTC.

This clonotype has ten or more counts. The chain carries TRBV12-3 or TRBV12-4 and TRBJ2-2; D ambiguous. This CDR3 contains 13 residues. Trimming pared 7 bases from V and 2 bases from J, leaving 8 bases between. In DNA form, the CDR3 reads TGTGCCAGCAAGACCGTAAACACCGGGGAGCTGTTTTTT. It translates to CASKTVNTGELFF.

This clonotype occurred many times. The rearrangement links TRBV7-9 to TRBJ2-7; weak D call: TRBD2 (6 bases). Germline values: CDR1 SEHNR, CDR2 FQNEAQ (reference sequence). V was pared by 6 bases and J by 0 bases, with 12 bases between. This CDR3 contains 14 residues. The CDR3 protein is CASRPGAPSYEQYF. In DNA form, the CDR3 reads TGTGCCAGCAGGCCGGGAGCCCCCTCCTACGAGCAGTACTTC.

This clonotype was seen ten or more times. The chain uses TRBV7-6 and TRBJ2-3, with 9 positions matching TRBD2. Trimming took 5 bases from V and 3 from J; bases not matched to a gene: 3. CDR3 length equals 14 residues. CDR1 is SGHVS, CDR2 FNYEAQ, per germline. The CDR3 region is CASSGSGRTDTQYF. For the CDR3, the DNA is TGTGCCAGCAGCGGTAGCGGGAGAACAGATACGCAGTATTTT.

This clonotype was picked up many times. CDR3 loop: CASSPQDYGYEQYF. The DNA for the CDR3 is TGTGCCAGCAGTCCGCAAGACTATGGCTACGAGCAGTACTTC. The gene calls are TRBV6-1 and TRBJ2-7; D is possibly TRBD2 (5 bases). Trimming pared 5 bases from V and 3 bases from J, leaving 14 bases between. The CDR3 loop spans 14 amino acids. Per the germline V gene, CDR1 is MNHNS and CDR2 is SASEGT.

This clonotype was seen more than once but under ten times. This chain connects TRBV9 to TRBJ2-7; 10 bases are shared with TRBD1. V lost 4 bases and J lost 1; bases outside the gene matches: 8. The CDR3 extends over 16 amino acids. From germline, CDR1 is SGDLS and CDR2 YYNGEE. CDR3 sequence (DNA): TGTGCCAGCAGCCCCACCTCGGGACAGGGGTCCTACGAGCAGTACTTC. It yields the protein CASSPTSGQGSYEQYF.

This clonotype was found many times. V usage is TRBV7-6 and J usage is TRBJ1-2; 7 positions agree with TRBD1. V dropped 5 bases and J dropped 2; count of bases not matched to a gene: 5. The CDR3 consists of 14 residues. CDR1 SGHVS and CDR2 FNYEAQ come from the germline V gene. The CDR3 DNA reads TGTGCCAGCAGCGCCCGGGACAGCAACTATGGCTACACCTTC. Translated, it gives CASSARDSNYGYTF. The full variable domain, its missing parts supplied by reference TRBV7-6 and TRBJ1-2, is GAGVSQSPRYKVTKRGQDVALRCDPISGHVSLYWYRQALGQGPEFLTYFNYEAQQDKSGLPNDRFSAERPEGSISTLTIQRTEQRDSAMYRCASSARDSNYGYTFGSGTRLTVV.

The CDR3 protein is CATSSRGQETQYF. The CDR3, as DNA: TGTGCCACCAGCAGCAGGGGGCAAGAGACCCAGTACTTC. The genes are TRBV15 and TRBJ2-5; TRBD1 matches at 7 bases. V lost 3 bases and J lost 2; bases outside the gene matches: 0. The germline CDR1 and CDR2 sequences are LNHNV and YYDKDF (reference sequence). This CDR3 is built from 13 residues.

This clonotype was found many times. The chain carries TRBV12-3 or TRBV12-4 and TRBJ2-5; maybe TRBD1 (6 bases). The V and J ends lost 5 bases and 4 bases respectively, with 14 bases between them. The CDR3 sequence is 14 residues long. The CDR3: CASSSQGPGETQYF. In nucleotides, the CDR3 is TGTGCCAGCAGTAGCCAGGGGCCAGGAGAGACCCAGTACTTC.

This clonotype was seen more than once but under ten times. V and J are TRBV4-2 and TRBJ2-5; possibly TRBD2 for D (6 bases). The germline V gene has CDR1 LGHNA and CDR2 YNFKEQ. This CDR3 has 16 residues. V lost 0 bases and J 7 bases, leaving 18 bases between the germline ends. The DNA for the CDR3 is TGTGCCAGCAGCCAAGAGTGGGACGGCTGGGGAGGGACCCAGTACTTC. Its translation is CASSQEWDGWGGTQYF.

This clonotype was recorded many times. The V and J genes are TRBV6-1 and TRBJ1-4, with a possible D match to TRBD1 (5 bases). This CDR3 region has 15 residues. Trimming took off 4 bases at V and 5 bases at J, with 14 bases between the two ends. Germline CDR1 MNHNS, CDR2 SASEGT. Here the CDR3 reads CASSGTTVPNEKLFF. The CDR3, as DNA: TGTGCCAGCAGTGGAACGACAGTGCCAAATGAAAAACTGTTTTTT.

The table lists this clonotype with many counts. The rearrangement links TRBV7-6 to TRBJ1-5, with a weak D call TRBD1 (6 bases). The CDR3 has 14 residues. Trimming removed 5 bases at V and 7 bases at J, with 15 bases between. Germline V CDR1 and CDR2: SGHVS, FNYEAQ. CDR3 bases: TGTGCCAGCAGCCCCGGACAGATTAACCAGCCCCAGCATTTT. It is translated as CASSPGQINQPQHF.

This clonotype has a handful of counts. The chain combines TRBV6-1 with TRBJ2-7; 7 bases align to TRBD2. CDR3 length: 15 residues. CDR1 is MNHNS and CDR2 is SASEGT in the germline V gene. Losses at the gene ends were 6 bases for V and 2 bases for J; bases not matched to a gene: 10. DNA for the CDR3: TGTGCCAGCAGCCCGGGGTCTAGCGGCCCCTACGAGCAGTACGTC. Protein sequence: CASSPGSSGPYEQYV.

The sample holds many counts of this clonotype. The gene calls are TRBV27 and TRBJ2-3; 11 nucleotides line up with TRBD2. The germline gives CDR1 MNHEY, CDR2 SMNVEV (reference sequence). This CDR3 comprises 17 residues. J was trimmed by 2 bases and V by 1 base; bases with no gene match: 5. In nucleotides, the CDR3 is TGTGCCAGCAGTTTATGGGTTAGCGGGAGGGCCACAGATACGCAGTATTTT. Protein sequence: CASSLWVSGRATDTQYF.

This clonotype was counted ten times or more. The chain has TRBV6-5 and TRBJ1-5; D is uncertain. Trimming left V 0 bases short and J 3 bases short, with 9 bases between. The CDR3 has 15 amino acids. Germline assignment: CDR1 MNHEY and CDR2 SVGAGI. CDR3 amino acids: CASSYSSGFNQPQHF. CDR3 coding DNA: TGTGCCAGCAGTTACTCGTCTGGATTCAATCAGCCCCAGCATTTT.

This clonotype was found many times. The gene calls are TRBV2 and TRBJ1-1; no reliable D call. CDR1 is SNHLY, CDR2 FYNNEI, per germline. V shed 2 bases and J shed 1 base, with 11 bases lying between them. The CDR3 consists of 15 residues. In nucleotides, the CDR3 is TGTGCCAGCAGTGAATTGGCCAGAAGGAACACTGAAGCTTTCTTT. Protein sequence: CASSELARRNTEAFF.

There are many counts of this clonotype. The chain recombines TRBV4-1 with TRBJ2-1; 14 bases align to TRBD2. With V trimmed by 2 bases and J by 0 bases, 12 bases remained unmatched. The CDR3 sequence is 21 residues long. Germline CDR1 MGHRA, CDR2 YSYEKL. The CDR3 coding sequence is TGCGCCAGCAGCCAAAGATCGGGACTAGCGGGAGAGGCGGCCTCCTACAATGAGCAGTTCTTC. Protein sequence: CASSQRSGLAGEAASYNEQFF.

This clonotype was counted at least ten times. The V gene is TRBV2, the J gene TRBJ1-1; D may be TRBD1 (5 bases). Looked up from germline, CDR1 is SNHLY and CDR2 is FYNNEI. Trimming pared 7 bases from V and 1 base from J, leaving 13 bases between. This CDR3 has 14 amino acids. The CDR3 reads CASTWGTKNTEAFF. The CDR3 DNA is TGTGCCAGCACATGGGGGACGAAGAACACTGAAGCTTTCTTT. The complete variable domain, with remaining parts taken from reference TRBV2 and TRBJ1-1, reads EPEVTQTPSHQVTQMGQEVILRCVPISNHLYFYWYRQILGQKVEFLVSFYNNEISEKSEIFDDQFSVERPDGSNFTLKIRSTKLEDSAMYFCASTWGTKNTEAFFGQGTRLTVV.

This clonotype was observed many times. This sequence joins TRBV12-3 or TRBV12-4 and TRBJ1-6, with 10 nucleotides matching TRBD1. The junction had 5 bases not matched to a gene; V was cut back by 2 bases and J by 7 bases. This CDR3 spans 16 amino acids. The CDR3 region is CASSLRQGASNSPLHF. In DNA form, the CDR3 reads TGTGCCAGCAGTTTAAGACAGGGGGCTAGCAATTCACCCCTCCACTTT.

This clonotype was detected many times. This chain links TRBV20-1 with TRBJ2-3; the D is unclear. The CDR3 loop spans 14 amino acids. The V gene lost 5 bases and the J gene lost 6 bases, with 18 bases spanning the gap. Per the germline V gene, CDR1 is DFQATT and CDR2 is SNEGSKA (reference sequence). Here the CDR3 reads CSAGSSVSTDTQYF. The CDR3 nucleotides read TGCAGTGCTGGCTCCTCGGTCTCGACGGATACGCAGTATTTT.

This clonotype has ten or more counts. The chain uses TRBV28 and TRBJ2-4, with 9 bases lining up with TRBD1. This CDR3 region has 17 residues. Looked up from germline, CDR1 is MDHEN and CDR2 is SYDVKM. The V and J ends lost 3 bases and 3 bases, in that order; junction bases with no gene match: 9. The CDR3 bases are TGTGCCAGCAGTTTGGAAAGGACAGGGGCTAGCAAAAACATTCAGTACTTC. Protein sequence: CASSLERTGASKNIQYF.